The TCR beta chain under discussion was sequenced for a study of shared clonotypes between healthy human individuals (dated by TCRdb to 2018 to 2020). Study-wide context: A couple of women and a few men aged 18 to 49 years were included in the cohort. Per donor, three plates each were used for CD4 naive and CD4 memory, two for CD8 naive, and one for CD8 memory. Blood TCR repertoires of about five healthy adults were deeply sequenced to estimate repertoire size and the extent of clonotype sharing between individuals. Different laboratories and diverse techniques were used to prepare libraries and sequence TCR repertoires, to increase sequencing depth and limit assay-specific biases. Between about 0.94 and 8.9 billion PBMCs per donor were obtained by leukapheresis.

CD8 naive samples were obtained by positive selection for CCR7 among CD45RO-negative cells, yielding a CD45RA+CCR7+ population from which TemRA cells were excluded. Donors were healthy HIV-negative adults with no recently reported acute infections or vaccinations. Every donor was a Caucasian adult residing in Nashville, Tennessee, USA. After blood collection by leukapheresis, PBMCs were isolated using Ficoll-Histopaque density gradient centrifugation and then cryopreserved in the vapor phase of liquid nitrogen. Analytical flow cytometry was used to check the purity and quantity of each magnetically sorted T cell population. Genomic DNA was isolated from each sorted fraction and quantified by UV absorbance on a Nanodrop 2000c. As for this clone: No cognate antigen has been identified for it. Base-call qualities are not available, and no considerably larger clone is one nucleotide away.

Results and caveats for the whole study, not just this receptor: About 5% of naive CD4, 3.5% of naive CD8, approximately 2.2% of memory CD4, and approximately 0.39% of memory CD8 clonotypes were shared across four donors. Sampling was restricted to blood, and TCR repertoires in tissue are likely to differ from TCR repertoires in blood. Clonotypes shared by all four sorted-subset donors showed higher generation probabilities than non-shared clonotypes. Because the study included only a small number of donors, the genetic and exposure-history diversity represented was limited. Naive subsets generally had larger estimated clonotype richness than memory subsets. Rarefaction of sorted-subset datasets indicated incomplete sequencing despite the large sequencing depth. Pairwise subsampling indicated that sequencing depth was expected to affect the degree of clonotype sharing among donors.

TCR CDR3 regions were amplified from genomic DNA by multiplex PCR using the deep immunoSEQ assay. Extracted genomic DNA from each cell subset was distributed evenly across all wells of several immunoSEQ 96-well plates, and each plate was treated as a replicate. For sorted subsets, 200 to 250 ng genomic DNA, equal to tens of thousands of T cell genomes, was loaded into each replicate PCR. The purified libraries were quantified using a Qubit 3.0 fluorometer, sized with a Bioanalyzer 2100, and then quantified again using the KAPA Library Quantification kit. Each immunoSEQ 96-well plate was sequenced on its own single-read 150-cycle Illumina NextSeq 550 flow cell. Per the source publication's procedure: The immunoSEQ output contained only junctional sequences without quality scores, so filtering could not match that applied to full-length reads. Sequences were annotated with PyIR, a Python wrapper for IgBLAST v1.9, and V/J genes and CDR3 were assigned using IMGT germline references. Any read was removed if the V/J assignment was weak (E-value above 1e-6), the CDR3 was missing, or the read contained stop codons, out-of-frame junctions, or ambiguous translated residues. V3J clonotypes were defined as sequences sharing the same inferred V gene, J gene, and CDR3 amino acid sequence. Percentage overlap between repertoires was computed as shared unique clonotypes divided by the size of the smaller repertoire. Repertoire richness was assessed with RTK rarefaction, the Chao1 estimator, and Recon v2.1 estimates of unobserved clonotypes. Generation probabilities for all TCRbeta clonotypes obtained by the gDNA method from a handful of donors were computed using OLGA. This immuneACCESS table, as held by TCRdb, lists in-frame sequences with V and J called but not all clones. Of the missing ones, under half trace to an unresolved V gene in checked studies; the others have no known cause. V and J calls and clone size are copied from that table; D and trimming were computed from the DNA. For this sample there are about 820,000 clones; approximately 92% appear just once. The top ten clones comprise nearly 25% of the sample.

V loses 1 base, J loses 5 bases, and the germline ends lie 13 bases apart. Inclusive of the bounding cysteine and phenylalanine, the CDR3 is 15 residues long. The sequence is cut down to CDR3 DNA, 45 bases in frame from base 1. From the germline V gene (reference sequence), CDR1 is SEHNR and CDR2 is FQNEAQ. Sequencing used naive CD8+ T cells sorted from blood. What this sample's cell subset or site label stands for: CD45RA+CCR7+. The sequence was obtained from a man aged 25 to 40 in good health. The chain joins TRBV7-9 to TRBJ2-3; TRBD1 might be the D gene, on 5 matching bases. Here is the DNA: TGTGCCAGCAGCTTAGGGGGCCCGGTGGGAGATACGCAGTATTTT. This translates into CASSLGGPVGDTQYF.